The T cell receptor beta chain under discussion was sequenced for a study of blood T cell repertoires in COVID-19. Source study methods: Using reference gene primer amplification, nucleated cell counts were estimated. The data were produced by immunoSEQ multiplex PCR, yet TCRdb's version contains in-frame clones alone and is incomplete. The V and J calls and clone size were taken over from that table, and D and trimming were inferred from the DNA. Of over 150,000 clones in the sample, approximately 85% were seen once. The CDR3 has 15 amino acids. Trimming took 2 bases from V and 8 from J; bases not matched to a gene: 9. Per germline, CDR1 SGHVS and CDR2 FQNEAQ.

The rearrangement links TRBV7-8 to TRBJ2-1, with 7 bases lining up with TRBD2. This TCR derives from a woman aged 80 or over with COVID-19, enrolled during active disease. The specimen sequenced was peripheral blood. CDR3 coding DNA: TGTGCCAGCAGCTTAAACTCAGCTAGCGGTTATGAGCAGTTCTTC. Translated, it gives CASSLNSASGYEQFF. Full variable domain (missing parts from reference TRBV7-8 and TRBJ2-1): GAGVSQSPRYKVAKRGQDVALRCDPISGHVSLFWYQQALGQGPEFLTYFQNEAQLDKSGLPSDRFFAERPEGSVSTLKIQRTQQEDSAVYLCASSLNSASGYEQFFGPGTRLTVL.